This TCR beta chain originates from a study of technical replicates of blood from several donors. Germline values: CDR1 GTSNPN, CDR2 SVGIG (reference sequence). The CDR3 consists of 15 residues. Losses at the gene ends were 0 bases for V and 4 bases for J; bases not matched to a gene: 4. Produced via immunoSEQ multiplex PCR; TCRdb's table is partial and in-frame only. The data show approximately 81,000 clones, with over 95% seen just once and around 0.35% held by the top ten. Sequencing was done on a sample of T cells isolated from PBMCs. This sequence originates from a human donor in good health. The chain has TRBV30 and TRBJ2-1; 9 positions match TRBD2. Here the CDR3 DNA reads TGTGCCTGGAGTGTACAGCTAGCGGGGTACAATGAGCAGTTCTTC. The encoded protein is CAWSVQLAGYNEQFF.